Described below is a single T cell receptor beta chain sequence and its context. Antigen specificity is unknown. The method was immunoSEQ multiplex PCR; TCRdb's version includes in-frame clones alone and lacks a portion of them. The sample shows about 130,000 clones, 70% to 90% of them seen only once. The data stem from a study of T cell responses to AZD1222 COVID-19 vaccine. General study points: CD4 TCRs linked to vaccination spanned spike, dominating at 160-218 and 743-854. Clonal diversity may have been underestimated in mostly white British donors. Rises in breadth and depth of Spike-specific TCRs came after two AZD1222 doses.

Germline V gene sequence: CDR1 SGHNT, CDR2 YENEEA. V lost 0 bases to trimming and J lost 5 bases; unmatched junction nucleotides: 5. The CDR3 runs 16 residues. The source is an adult in good health. The sample in question was peripheral blood, obtained on day 0 of AZD1222 vaccination. The V gene is TRBV11-3, the J gene TRBJ2-2; 8 nucleotides line up with TRBD1. The CDR3, as DNA: TGTGCCAGCAGCTTAGATTCGCAGGGGGCGACCGGGGAGCTGTTTTTT. Translated, it gives CASSLDSQGATGELFF.